The clone carrying this T cell receptor beta chain was counted many times. This specimen comes from a study of low-dose radiotherapy and immunotherapy resistance in tumors. As for the study in general: Intravenous administration to patients comprised nivolumab at 240 mg every two weeks and ipilimumab at 1 mg/kg every six weeks.

TRAV and TRBV primers primed cDNA for both TCRalpha and TCRbeta. TCRs underwent around 20 PCR cycles of amplification with a constant-region primer and V-primer adapter. mRNA, after isolation, was amplified by in vitro transcription. A single record per CDR3 protein comes from TCRdb applying MiXCR to the reads. In the table there are 95,000 to 100,000 distinct CDR3 sequences, more than 20% of which are singletons. The germline V gene has CDR1 SNHLY and CDR2 FYNNEI. V gave up 11 bases and J gave up 4 bases; unmatched junction bases: 11. The CDR3 extends over 14 amino acids. The time point denotes: after trial treatment. Treatment specified: LDRT plus nivolumab, ipilimumab, low-dose cyclophosphamide and aspirin (RACIN trial). Ipilimumab, nivolumab, aspirin, low-dose cyclophosphamide and low-dose radiotherapy were administered to donors.

V is TRBV2 and J is TRBJ1-5; 7 nucleotides match TRBD1. Sequenced here: PBMCs, sampled after low-dose radiotherapy plus immunotherapy. The TCR originated in a male donor with prostate cancer. The CDR3 reads CASGGGQPNQPQHF. DNA for the CDR3: TGTGCCTCTGGCGGGGGACAGCCGAATCAGCCCCAGCATTTT.